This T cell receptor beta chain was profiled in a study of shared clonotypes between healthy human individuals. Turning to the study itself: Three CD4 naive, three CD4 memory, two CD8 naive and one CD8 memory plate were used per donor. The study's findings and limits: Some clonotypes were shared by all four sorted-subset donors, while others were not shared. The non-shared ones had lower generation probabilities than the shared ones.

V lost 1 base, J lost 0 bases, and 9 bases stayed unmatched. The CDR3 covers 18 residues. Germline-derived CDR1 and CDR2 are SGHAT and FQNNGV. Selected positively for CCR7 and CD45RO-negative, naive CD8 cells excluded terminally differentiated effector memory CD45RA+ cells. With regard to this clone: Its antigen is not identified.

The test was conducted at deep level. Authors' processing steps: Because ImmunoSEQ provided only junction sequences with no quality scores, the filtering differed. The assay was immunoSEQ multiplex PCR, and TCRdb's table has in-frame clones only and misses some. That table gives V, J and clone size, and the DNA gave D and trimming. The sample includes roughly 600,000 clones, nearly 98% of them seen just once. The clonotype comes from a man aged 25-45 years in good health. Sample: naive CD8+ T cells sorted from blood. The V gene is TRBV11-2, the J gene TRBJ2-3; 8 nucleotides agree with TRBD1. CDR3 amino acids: CASSLGRGQVASTDTQYF. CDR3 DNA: TGTGCCAGCAGCTTAGGGAGGGGACAGGTCGCTAGCACAGATACGCAGTATTTT.